Detailed here is one T cell receptor beta chain. The data are from a study of blood T cell repertoires in COVID-19. Germline V gene lookup returns CDR1 SGHNT and CDR2 YYREEE (reference sequence). V lost 3 bases to trimming and J lost 4 bases, with 15 bases between them. The length of the CDR3 is 15 residues. Per the authors' pipeline: Reference gene primer amplification in the assay estimated nucleated cell counts. Only in-frame clones appear in the TCRdb table, and some are missing; sequencing was by immunoSEQ multiplex PCR. That table supplies the V and J calls and clone size; D and trimming were determined from the DNA. The repertoire has approximately 80,000 clones, about four fifths of them found once; the top ten carry more than 2%.

The source of this sequence is a woman in her seventies with acute or convalescent COVID-19. The genes are TRBV5-4 and TRBJ2-3, with a possible D match to TRBD2 (7 bases). The sample taken for sequencing was peripheral blood. The DNA of the CDR3 is TGTGCCAGCAGCTCGGGGGGCGTAACTTCAGATACGCAGTATTTT. Translated, it gives CASSSGGVTSDTQYF.